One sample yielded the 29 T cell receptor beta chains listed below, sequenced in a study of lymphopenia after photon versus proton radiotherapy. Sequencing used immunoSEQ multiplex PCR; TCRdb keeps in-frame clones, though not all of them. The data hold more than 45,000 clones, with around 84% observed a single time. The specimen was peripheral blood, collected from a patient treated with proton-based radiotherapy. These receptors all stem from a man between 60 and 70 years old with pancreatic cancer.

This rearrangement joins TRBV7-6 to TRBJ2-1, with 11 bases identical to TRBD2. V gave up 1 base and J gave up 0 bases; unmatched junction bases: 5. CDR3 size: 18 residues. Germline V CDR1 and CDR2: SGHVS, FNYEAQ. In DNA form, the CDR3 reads TGTGCCAGCAGCTTAGGACTAGCGGGGTTAAGCTCCTACAATGAGCAGTTCTTC. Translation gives CASSLGLAGLSSYNEQFF.

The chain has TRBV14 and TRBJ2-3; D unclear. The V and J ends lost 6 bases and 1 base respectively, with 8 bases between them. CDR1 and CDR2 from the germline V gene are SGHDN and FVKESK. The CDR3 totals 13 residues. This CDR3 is CASRDRGTDTQYF. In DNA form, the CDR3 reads TGTGCCAGCAGAGACCGGGGCACAGATACGCAGTATTTT. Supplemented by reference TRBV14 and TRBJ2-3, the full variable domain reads EAGVTQFPSHSVIEKGQTVTLRCDPISGHDNLYWYRRVMGKEIKFLLHFVKESKQDESGMPNNRFLAERTGGTYSTLKVQPAELEDSGVYFCASRDRGTDTQYFGPGTRLTVL.

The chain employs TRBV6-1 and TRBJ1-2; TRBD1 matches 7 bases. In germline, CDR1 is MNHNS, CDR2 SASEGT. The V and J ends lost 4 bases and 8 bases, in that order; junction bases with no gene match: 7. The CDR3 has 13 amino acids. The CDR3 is CASSGLTGLGYTF. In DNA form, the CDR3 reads TGTGCCAGCAGTGGACTGACAGGGTTAGGCTACACCTTC.

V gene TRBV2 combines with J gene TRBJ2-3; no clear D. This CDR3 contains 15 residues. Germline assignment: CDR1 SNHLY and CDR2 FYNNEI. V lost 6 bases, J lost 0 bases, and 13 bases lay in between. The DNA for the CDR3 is TGTGCCAGCAGCTTCACTGAACCTAGCACAGATACGCAGTATTTT. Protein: CASSFTEPSTDTQYF.

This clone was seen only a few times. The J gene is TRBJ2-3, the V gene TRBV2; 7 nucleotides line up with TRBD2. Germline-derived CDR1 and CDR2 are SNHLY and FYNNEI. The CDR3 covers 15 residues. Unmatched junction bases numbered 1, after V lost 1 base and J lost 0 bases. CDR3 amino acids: CASSEGLASTDTQYF. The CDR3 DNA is TGTGCCAGCAGTGAAGGACTAGCCAGCACAGATACGCAGTATTTT.

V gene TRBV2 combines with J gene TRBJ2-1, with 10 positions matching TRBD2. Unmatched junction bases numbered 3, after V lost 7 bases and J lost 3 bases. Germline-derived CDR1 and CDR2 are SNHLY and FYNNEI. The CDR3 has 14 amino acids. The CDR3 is CASTLAGVYNEQFF. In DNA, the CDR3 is TGTGCCAGCACTCTAGCGGGAGTCTACAATGAGCAGTTCTTC.

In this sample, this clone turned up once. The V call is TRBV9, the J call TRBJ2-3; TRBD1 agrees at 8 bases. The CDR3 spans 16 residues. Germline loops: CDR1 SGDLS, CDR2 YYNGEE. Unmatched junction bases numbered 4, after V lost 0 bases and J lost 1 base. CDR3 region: CASSVEPGQGTDTQYF. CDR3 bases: TGTGCCAGCAGCGTAGAGCCGGGACAGGGCACAGATACGCAGTATTTT.

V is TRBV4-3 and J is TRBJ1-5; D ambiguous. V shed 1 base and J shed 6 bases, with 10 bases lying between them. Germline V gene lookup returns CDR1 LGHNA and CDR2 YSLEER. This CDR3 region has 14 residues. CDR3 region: CASSQATGVQPQHF. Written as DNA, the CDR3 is TGCGCCAGCAGCCAAGCTACTGGGGTTCAGCCCCAGCATTTT.

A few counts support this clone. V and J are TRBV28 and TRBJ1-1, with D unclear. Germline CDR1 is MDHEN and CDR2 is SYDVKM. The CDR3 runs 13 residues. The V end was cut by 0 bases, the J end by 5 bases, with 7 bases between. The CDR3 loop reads CASSLWGKTEAFF. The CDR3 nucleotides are TGTGCCAGCAGTTTATGGGGTAAGACTGAAGCTTTCTTT. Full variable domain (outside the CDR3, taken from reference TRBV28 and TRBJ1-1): DVKVTQSSRYLVKRTGEKVFLECVQDMDHENMFWYRQDPGLGLRLIYFSYDVKMKEKGDIPEGYSVSREKKERFSLILESASTNQTSMYLCASSLWGKTEAFFGQGTRLTVV.

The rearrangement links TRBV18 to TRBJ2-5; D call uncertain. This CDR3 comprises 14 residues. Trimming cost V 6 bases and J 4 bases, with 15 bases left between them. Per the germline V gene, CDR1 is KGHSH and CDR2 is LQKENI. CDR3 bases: TGTGCCAGCTCCATAGGGCCAGTCACAGAGACCCAGTACTTC. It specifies CASSIGPVTETQYF.

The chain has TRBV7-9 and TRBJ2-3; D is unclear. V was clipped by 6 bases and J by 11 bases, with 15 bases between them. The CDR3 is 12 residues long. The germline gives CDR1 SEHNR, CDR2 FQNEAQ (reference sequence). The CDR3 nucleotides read TGTGCCAGCAGACAACACCGGGCAGGGCAGTATTTT. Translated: CASRQHRAGQYF.

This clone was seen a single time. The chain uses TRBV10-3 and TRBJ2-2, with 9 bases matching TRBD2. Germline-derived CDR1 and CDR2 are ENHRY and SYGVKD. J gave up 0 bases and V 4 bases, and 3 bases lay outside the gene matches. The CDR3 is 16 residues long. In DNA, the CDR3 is TGTGCCATCAGTGCGAGCGGGAGGACGAACACCGGGGAGCTGTTTTTT. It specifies CAISASGRTNTGELFF.

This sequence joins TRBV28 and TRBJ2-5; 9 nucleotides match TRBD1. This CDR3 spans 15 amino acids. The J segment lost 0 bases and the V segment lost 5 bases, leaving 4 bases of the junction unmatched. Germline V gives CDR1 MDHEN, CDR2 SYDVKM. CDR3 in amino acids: CASSDRGRYQETQYF. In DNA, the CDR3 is TGTGCCAGCAGTGACAGGGGGAGGTACCAAGAGACCCAGTACTTC.

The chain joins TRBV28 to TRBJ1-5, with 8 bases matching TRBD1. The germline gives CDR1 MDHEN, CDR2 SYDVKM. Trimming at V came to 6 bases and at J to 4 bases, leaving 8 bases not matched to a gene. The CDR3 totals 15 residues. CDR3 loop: CASSTGQGPNQPQHF. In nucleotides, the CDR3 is TGTGCCAGCAGCACCGGACAGGGTCCTAATCAGCCCCAGCATTTT.

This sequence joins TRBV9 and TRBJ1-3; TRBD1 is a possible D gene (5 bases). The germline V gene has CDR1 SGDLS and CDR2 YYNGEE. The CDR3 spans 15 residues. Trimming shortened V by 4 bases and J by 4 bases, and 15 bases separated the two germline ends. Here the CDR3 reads CASSPTVARGNTIYF. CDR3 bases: TGTGCCAGCAGCCCGACAGTCGCAAGGGGAAACACCATATATTTT.

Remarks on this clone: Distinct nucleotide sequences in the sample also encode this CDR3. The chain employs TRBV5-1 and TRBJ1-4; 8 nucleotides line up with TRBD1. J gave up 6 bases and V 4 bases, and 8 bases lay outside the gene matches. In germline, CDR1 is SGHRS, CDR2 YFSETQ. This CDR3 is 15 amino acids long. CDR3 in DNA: TGCGCCAGCAGCGGCACGGGACAGGAGGATGAAAAACTGTTTTTT. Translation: CASSGTGQEDEKLFF.

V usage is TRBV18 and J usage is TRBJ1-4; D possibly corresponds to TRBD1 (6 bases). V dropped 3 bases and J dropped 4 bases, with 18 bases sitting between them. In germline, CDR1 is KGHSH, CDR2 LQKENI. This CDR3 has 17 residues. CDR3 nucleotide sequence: TGTGCCAGCTCACCGATAAACAGGGCAGAGAATAATGAAAAACTGTTTTTT. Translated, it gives CASSPINRAENNEKLFF.

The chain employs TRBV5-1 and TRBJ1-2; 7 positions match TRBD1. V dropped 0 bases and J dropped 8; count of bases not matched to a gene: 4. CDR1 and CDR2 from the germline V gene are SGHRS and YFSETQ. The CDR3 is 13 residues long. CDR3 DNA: TGCGCCAGCAGCTTGGAGGGGGCAGAGGGCTACACCTTC. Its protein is CASSLEGAEGYTF.

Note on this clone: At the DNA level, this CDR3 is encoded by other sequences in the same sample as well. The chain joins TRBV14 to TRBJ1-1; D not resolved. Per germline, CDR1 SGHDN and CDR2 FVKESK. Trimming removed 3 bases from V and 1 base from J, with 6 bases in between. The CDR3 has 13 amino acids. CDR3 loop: CASSHTGNTEAFF. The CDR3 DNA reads TGTGCCAGCAGCCACACCGGGAACACTGAAGCTTTCTTT.

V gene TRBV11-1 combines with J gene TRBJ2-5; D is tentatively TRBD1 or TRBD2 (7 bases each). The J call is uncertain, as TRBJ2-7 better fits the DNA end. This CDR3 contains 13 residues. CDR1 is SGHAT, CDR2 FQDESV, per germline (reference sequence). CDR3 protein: CASGQAGGYEQYF. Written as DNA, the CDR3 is TGTGCCAGCGGACAGGCCGGGGGGTACGAGCAGTACTTC.

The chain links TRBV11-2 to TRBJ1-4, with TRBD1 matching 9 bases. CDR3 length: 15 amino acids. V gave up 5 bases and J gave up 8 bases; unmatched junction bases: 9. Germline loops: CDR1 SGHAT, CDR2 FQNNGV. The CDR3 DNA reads TGTGCCAGCAGCAGCAACAGGGGGCGAGGGGAAAAACTGTTTTTT. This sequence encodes CASSSNRGRGEKLFF.

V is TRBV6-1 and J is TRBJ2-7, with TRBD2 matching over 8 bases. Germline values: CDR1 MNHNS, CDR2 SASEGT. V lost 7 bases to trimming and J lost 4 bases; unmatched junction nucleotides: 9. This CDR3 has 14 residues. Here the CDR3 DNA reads TGTGCCAGCACCCAGCGGGAGAAGATTTACGAGCAGTACTTC. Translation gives CASTQREKIYEQYF.

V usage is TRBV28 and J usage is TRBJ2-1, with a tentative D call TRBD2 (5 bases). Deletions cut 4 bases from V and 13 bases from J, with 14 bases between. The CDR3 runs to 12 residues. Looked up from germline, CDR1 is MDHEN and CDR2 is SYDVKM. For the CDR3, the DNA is TGTGCCAGCAGTTCCCTACTAGGCGGCCAGTTCTTC. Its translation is CASSSLLGGQFF.

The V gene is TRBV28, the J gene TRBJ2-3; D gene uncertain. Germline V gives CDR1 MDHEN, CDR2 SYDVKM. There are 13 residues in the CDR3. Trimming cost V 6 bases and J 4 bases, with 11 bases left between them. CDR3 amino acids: CASSQLRADTQYF. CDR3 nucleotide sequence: TGTGCCAGCAGCCAACTCCGGGCAGATACGCAGTATTTT.

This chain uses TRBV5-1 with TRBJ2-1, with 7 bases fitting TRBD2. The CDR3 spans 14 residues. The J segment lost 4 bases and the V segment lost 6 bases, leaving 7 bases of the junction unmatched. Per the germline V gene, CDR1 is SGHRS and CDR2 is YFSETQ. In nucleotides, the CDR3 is TGCGCCAGCAAGGCGGGGGAATCTTACAATGAGCAGTTCTTC. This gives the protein CASKAGESYNEQFF.

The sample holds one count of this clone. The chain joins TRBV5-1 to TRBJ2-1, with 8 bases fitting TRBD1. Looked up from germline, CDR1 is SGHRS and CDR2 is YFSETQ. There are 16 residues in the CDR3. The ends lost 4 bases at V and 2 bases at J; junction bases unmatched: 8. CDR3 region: CASSGFQGATYNEQFF. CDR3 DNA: TGCGCCAGCAGCGGGTTTCAGGGGGCCACCTACAATGAGCAGTTCTTC.

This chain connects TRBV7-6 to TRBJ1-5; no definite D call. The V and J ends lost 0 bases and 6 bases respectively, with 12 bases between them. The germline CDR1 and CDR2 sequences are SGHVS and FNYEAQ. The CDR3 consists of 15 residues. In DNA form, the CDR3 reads TGTGCCAGCAGCTTAGCGGCCGGGAGCGGTCAGCCCCAGCATTTT. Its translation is CASSLAAGSGQPQHF.

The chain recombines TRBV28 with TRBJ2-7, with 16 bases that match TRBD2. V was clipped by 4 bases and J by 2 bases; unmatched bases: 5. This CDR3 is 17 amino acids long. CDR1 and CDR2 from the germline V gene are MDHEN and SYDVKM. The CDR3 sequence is CASSSPGTSGRAYEQYF. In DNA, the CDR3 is TGTGCCAGCAGTTCCCCCGGGACTAGCGGGAGGGCCTACGAGCAGTACTTC.

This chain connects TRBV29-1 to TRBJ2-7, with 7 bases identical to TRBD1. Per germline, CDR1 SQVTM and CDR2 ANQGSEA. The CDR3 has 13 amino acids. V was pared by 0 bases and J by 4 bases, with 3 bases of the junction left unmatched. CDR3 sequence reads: CSVEEQGRYEQYF. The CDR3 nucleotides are TGCAGCGTTGAAGAACAGGGGAGATACGAGCAGTACTTC.